One sample yielded the 19 T cell receptor beta chains listed below, sequenced in a study of shared clonotypes between healthy human individuals. Naive CD8 cells were CD45RO-negative, positively selected for CCR7, excluding terminally differentiated effector memory CD45RA+ cells. Profiling relied on immunoSEQ multiplex PCR, and the TCRdb table lists in-frame clones only, not all of them. Among about 2 million clones listed, approximately 94% were seen once. The sequencing input was naive CD8+ T cells sorted from blood. Source of these receptors: a man aged 18 to 35 in good health.

CDR3 loop: CASSPLKGQSSYEQYF. CDR3 coding DNA: TGTGCCAGCTCACCACTAAAGGGGCAAAGCTCCTACGAGCAGTACTTC. The chain joins TRBV18 to TRBJ2-7; a possible D gene is TRBD1 (5 bases). Germline CDR1 is KGHSH and CDR2 is LQKENI. This CDR3 has 16 residues. V was trimmed by 1 base and J by 0 bases, leaving 13 bases between them.

Remarks on this clone: The sample carries other DNA sequences with the same CDR3. V is TRBV9 and J is TRBJ2-1; tentative D call: TRBD2 (5 bases). V lost 5 bases to trimming and J lost 7 bases, with 10 bases between them. The CDR3 spans 12 residues. Per the germline V gene, CDR1 is SGDLS and CDR2 is YYNGEE. DNA of the CDR3: TGTGCCAGCAGTACAAGCGGTAATGAGCAGTTCTTC. The encoded protein is CASSTSGNEQFF.

V is TRBV6-5 and J is TRBJ2-3, with a possible D match to TRBD2 (6 bases). The V end was cut by 5 bases, the J end by 2 bases, with 11 bases between. Germline CDR1 MNHEY, CDR2 SVGAGI. CDR3 length equals 14 residues. The CDR3 sequence: CASSLRGSTDTQYF. Written as DNA, the CDR3 is TGTGCCAGCAGTCTACGGGGGTCCACAGATACGCAGTATTTT.

The table lists this clone with a count of one. The V gene is TRBV27, the J gene TRBJ1-6; tentative D call: TRBD1 (6 bases). The V gene lost 0 bases and the J gene lost 10 bases, with 13 bases spanning the gap. CDR3 size: 15 residues. Germline-derived CDR1 and CDR2 are MNHEY and SMNVEV (reference sequence). The CDR3 DNA follows: TGTGCCAGCAGTTTATCAGGGGGGTCTGGGTCACCCCTCCACTTT. Translating it yields CASSLSGGSGSPLHF.

The chain links TRBV10-3 to TRBJ2-7; D call uncertain. Deletions cut 2 bases from V and 2 bases from J, with 4 bases between. The CDR3 sequence is 12 residues long. Germline CDR1 ENHRY, CDR2 SYGVKD. The CDR3 nucleotides are TGTGCCATCAGTGAGACGACCTACGAGCAGTACTTC. It encodes CAISETTYEQYF.

The chain is built from TRBV15 and TRBJ1-2; 9 nucleotides align to TRBD1. The CDR3 contains 16 residues. CDR1 and CDR2 from the germline V gene are LNHNV and YYDKDF (reference sequence). The J segment lost 7 bases and the V segment lost 4 bases, leaving 13 bases of the junction unmatched. This CDR3 is CATSTGTGLVFGGYTF. The DNA for the CDR3 is TGTGCCACCAGCACTGGGACAGGGCTTGTTTTCGGTGGCTACACCTTC. Full variable domain (remainder filled in from reference TRBV15 and TRBJ1-2): DAMVIQNPRYQVTQFGKPVTLSCSQTLNHNVMYWYQQKSSQAPKLLFHYYDKDFNNEADTPDNFQSRRPNTSFCFLDIRSPGLGDTAMYLCATSTGTGLVFGGYTFGSGTRLTVV.

V gene TRBV5-1 combines with J gene TRBJ2-2, with 7 bases fitting TRBD1. The CDR3 spans 17 residues. Germline V gene sequence: CDR1 SGHRS, CDR2 YFSETQ. V gave up 0 bases and J gave up 2 bases; unmatched junction bases: 7. CDR3 in DNA: TGCGCCAGCAGCTTGGCCGTGACAGGGTTTAACACCGGGGAGCTGTTTTTT. This gives the protein CASSLAVTGFNTGELFF.

The rearrangement links TRBV27 to TRBJ1-2; 7 bases are shared with TRBD1. The ends lost 5 bases at V and 5 bases at J; junction bases unmatched: 8. Germline values: CDR1 MNHEY, CDR2 SMNVEV (reference sequence). The CDR3 runs 14 residues. For the CDR3, the DNA is TGTGCCAGCAGTCCGTTGGGACAGTCGTATGGCTACACCTTC. Protein sequence: CASSPLGQSYGYTF.

A remark on this clone: Additional DNA sequences in this sample encode the identical CDR3. The chain recombines TRBV11-2 with TRBJ2-5; TRBD1 is a possible D gene (5 bases). V was cut by 1 base and J by 0 bases, with 6 bases left in between. Germline-derived CDR1 and CDR2 are SGHAT and FQNNGV. This CDR3 has 14 amino acids. The CDR3 spells CASSLVGDQETQYF. CDR3 DNA: TGTGCCAGCAGCTTAGTAGGGGACCAAGAGACCCAGTACTTC.

A few counts support this clone. The gene calls are TRBV5-8 and TRBJ1-2; D gene ambiguous. In germline, CDR1 is SGHTS, CDR2 YDEGEE. Deletions cut 4 bases from V and 6 bases from J, with 4 bases between. CDR3 length equals 10 residues. In DNA form, the CDR3 reads TGTGCCAGCAGCCCTCATGGCTACACCTTC. This codes for CASSPHGYTF. Looking up the rest from reference TRBV5-8 and TRBJ1-2 gives the full variable domain: EAGVTQSPTHLIKTRGQQATLRCSPISGHTSVYWYQQALGLGLQFLLWYDEGEERNRGNFPPRFSGRQFPNYSSELNVNALELEDSALYLCASSPHGYTFGSGTRLTVV.

The rearrangement joins TRBV4-2 to TRBJ2-5; TRBD2 aligns across 8 bases. This CDR3 spans 16 amino acids. Germline V CDR1 and CDR2: LGHNA, YNFKEQ. V dropped 3 bases and J dropped 2; count of bases not matched to a gene: 8. CDR3 DNA: TGTGCCAGCAGCCATGAAGCGGGAGTGCCGCAAGAGACCCAGTACTTC. Amino acids: CASSHEAGVPQETQYF.

The rearrangement uses TRBV5-4 and TRBJ2-5, with TRBD2 matching over 11 bases. The CDR3 is made up of 15 amino acids. The trim removed 4 bases at V and 5 bases at J, leaving 7 bases unmatched. Germline CDR1 is SGHNT and CDR2 is YYREEE (reference sequence). CDR3: CASSVAGGPEETQYF. CDR3 bases: TGTGCCAGCAGCGTAGCGGGGGGGCCTGAGGAGACCCAGTACTTC.

The rearrangement links TRBV6-6 to TRBJ1-1; no definite D call. This CDR3 is 9 amino acids long. Germline V gives CDR1 MNHNY, CDR2 SVGAGI (reference sequence). CDR3 loop: CAAGPEAFF. The CDR3 coding sequence is TGTGCGGCGGGCCCTGAAGCTTTCTTT.

The chain joins TRBV4-2 to TRBJ2-1; D ambiguous. Germline lookup yields CDR1 LGHNA and CDR2 YNFKEQ. The CDR3 runs to 15 residues. Trimming took 0 bases from V and 8 from J, leaving 14 bases between them. The CDR3 loop reads CASSQEVSVGDEQFF. The CDR3 bases are TGTGCCAGCAGCCAAGAAGTCTCTGTGGGCGATGAGCAGTTCTTC.

This clone was counted once. The junction departs from the called germline gene at one end, perhaps through a read error. Other DNA variants within this sample encode the same CDR3. V is TRBV7-9 and J is TRBJ2-1; 7 bases match TRBD2. The CDR3 runs to 15 residues. Germline V CDR1 and CDR2: SEHNR, FQNEAQ (reference sequence). The CDR3 reads CASSLAVSSYNEQFF. The CDR3 nucleotides read TGTGCCAGCAGCCTAGCGGTAAGCTCCTACAATGAGCAGTTCTTC.

V usage is TRBV19 and J usage is TRBJ1-5, with D perhaps TRBD1 (5 bases). Germline V gives CDR1 LNHDA, CDR2 SQIVND (reference sequence). The CDR3 spans 15 residues. Trimming removed 1 base at V and 6 bases at J, with 13 bases between. DNA of the CDR3: TGTGCCAGTAGTATAGGAAGGGGCAGGGTTCAGCCCCAGCATTTT. Translating gives CASSIGRGRVQPQHF.

The rearrangement links TRBV5-1 to TRBJ2-5, with TRBD1 identical over 10 bases. CDR3 length equals 17 residues. The germline V gene has CDR1 SGHRS and CDR2 YFSETQ. V was pared by 3 bases and J by 5 bases, with 13 bases of the junction left unmatched. Here the CDR3 reads CASSYNAGTGERETQYF. The CDR3 nucleotides are TGCGCCAGCAGCTATAACGCCGGGACAGGGGAACGGGAGACCCAGTACTTC.

A remark on this clone: The same CDR3 also results from other DNA sequences found in this sample. The rearrangement uses TRBV28 and TRBJ1-2; TRBD1 might be the D (5 bases). CDR1 MDHEN and CDR2 SYDVKM come from the germline V gene. V lost 5 bases and J lost 2, with 12 bases in between. The CDR3 is 14 residues long. CDR3 in amino acids: CASSLRTPNYGYTF. DNA for the CDR3: TGTGCCAGCAGTCTCCGGACACCGAACTATGGCTACACCTTC.

The rearrangement links TRBV28 to TRBJ2-7; 11 bases agree with TRBD2. This CDR3 contains 16 residues. CDR1 and CDR2 from the germline V gene are MDHEN and SYDVKM. With 5 bases clipped from V and 1 base from J, the junction kept 7 bases outside the gene matches. CDR3 coding DNA: TGTGCCAGCAGTCTAGCCTCTAGCGGGGGGTCCTACGAGCAGTACTTC. Translated: CASSLASSGGSYEQYF.